This TCR beta chain was obtained from a study of blood T cell repertoires in COVID-19. For the study at large: In each case, the material was cDNA or gDNA derived from T cells, B-cell-depleted T cells, or PBMCs.

Here immunoSEQ multiplex PCR was the method, and the copy in TCRdb shows in-frame clones only, minus some. Among approximately 230,000 clones listed, about nine tenths were seen once. The V and J ends lost 5 bases and 0 bases respectively, with 13 bases between them. The length of the CDR3 is 15 residues. The germline gives CDR1 MNHNS, CDR2 SASEGT. Those who participated ranged in age from roughly 18 to 90 years and resided in approximately 26 US areas. Cohort placement rested on clinical history that participants reported themselves. The TCR sequence derives from a man between 40 and 49 years old who had recovered from COVID-19. The chain is built from TRBV6-1 and TRBJ1-1; D is unclear. The specimen sequenced was PBMCs or T cells enriched from blood (not recorded which). CDR3 residues: CASSLPLRMNTEAFF. In nucleotides, the CDR3 is TGTGCCAGCAGTCTCCCCCTAAGAATGAACACTGAAGCTTTCTTT.